Listed below are T cell receptor beta chains from one sample, sequenced in a study of OX40 agonist ivuxolimab in advanced cancers. Repertoires were generated with immunoSEQ multiplex PCR, while TCRdb's copy carries only in-frame clones and drops some. In the table there are 85,000 to 130,000 clones, approximately 90% of which are singletons. Source: CD4+ or CD8+ T cells sorted from blood, taken in a trial of the OX40 agonist ivuxolimab. The receptor source for this set is an adult with an advanced solid tumor such as melanoma, head and neck, liver or kidney cancer. Each CDR3 is given with its conserved first and last residue. The D gene is left open where the match is weak. The size field is filled for only some rows; it gives once, few, many or a size class.

d_call j_call clone_size v_call cdr3_aa cdr3_nt
. TRBJ2-7 . TRBV28 CASSSTSPEQYF TGTGCCAGCAGTTCAACTAGCCCCGAGCAGTACTTC
. TRBJ1-2 . TRBV9 CASSAETVYGYTF TGTGCCAGCAGCGCCGAAACGGTTTATGGCTACACCTTC
. TRBJ1-5 once TRBV4-3 CASSQDLTSNQPQHF TGCGCCAGCAGCCAAGATTTGACAAGCAATCAGCCCCAGCATTTT
TRBD1 TRBJ2-7 . TRBV6-5 CASVNGRGTYEQYF TGTGCCAGCGTAAACGGCAGGGGGACCTACGAGCAGTACTTC
TRBD2 TRBJ2-5 once TRBV27 CASRLAGGKQETQYF TGTGCCAGCAGGCTAGCGGGGGGAAAACAAGAGACCCAGTACTTC
TRBD1 TRBJ2-5 . TRBV5-1 CASSLGRTGETQYF TGCGCCAGCAGCTTGGGAAGGACAGGAGAGACCCAGTACTTC
. TRBJ1-5 once TRBV27 CASSGIGPNQPQHF TGTGCCAGCAGTGGGATCGGGCCCAATCAGCCCCAGCATTTT
. TRBJ2-2 . TRBV5-6 CASRALQLSTGELFF TGTGCCAGCAGGGCGCTCCAGCTAAGCACCGGGGAGCTGTTTTTT
. TRBJ1-1 . TRBV7-2 CASSSQGRAHTEAFF TGTGCCAGCAGCTCACAAGGGAGGGCGCACACTGAAGCTTTCTTT
. TRBJ1-3 . TRBV18 CASSPNSGNTIYF TGTGCCAGCTCACCCAACTCTGGAAACACCATATATTTT
. TRBJ1-3 . TRBV28 CASINPGASGNTIYF TGTGCCAGCATTAACCCGGGGGCCTCTGGAAACACCATATATTTT
. TRBJ1-1 . TRBV11-2 CASSTAGWNTEAFF TGTGCCAGCAGCACGGCAGGGTGGAACACTGAAGCTTTCTTT
. TRBJ2-3 . TRBV5-4 CAGNVGGTDTQYF TGTGCCGGCAACGTGGGGGGCACAGATACGCAGTATTTT
. TRBJ1-1 . TRBV6-5 CASSDHANTEAFF TGTGCCAGCAGTGACCACGCGAACACTGAAGCTTTCTTT
TRBD1 TRBJ1-1 . TRBV10-1 CASTDRENTEAFF TGCGCCAGCACGGACAGGGAGAACACTGAAGCTTTCTTT
TRBD1 TRBJ1-3 . TRBV30 CAWKTGERNTIYF TGTGCCTGGAAAACAGGGGAACGAAACACCATATATTTT
TRBD1 TRBJ1-3 once TRBV7-2 CASSRNRGLGNTIYF TGTGCCAGCAGCCGGAACAGGGGGCTAGGAAACACCATATATTTT
TRBD1 TRBJ1-5 . TRBV19 CASSIGGTANQPQHF TGTGCCAGTAGTATAGGTGGGACAGCTAATCAGCCCCAGCATTTT
TRBD2 TRBJ2-3 . TRBV7-3 CASSLMPAGGSTDTQYF TGTGCCAGCAGCTTAATGCCCGCGGGGGGTAGCACAGATACGCAGTATTTT
. TRBJ1-1 . TRBV7-9 CASSLGAGVDTEAFF TGTGCCAGCAGCTTAGGGGCAGGGGTAGACACTGAAGCTTTCTTT
TRBD2 TRBJ2-5 . TRBV28 CASSTAGRAGQETQYF TGTGCCAGCAGTACCGCGGGCAGAGCGGGGCAAGAGACCCAGTACTTC
. TRBJ1-6 . TRBV27 CASSLLEKGASPLHF TGTGCCAGCAGTTTATTAGAGAAGGGAGCATCACCCCTCCACTTT
. TRBJ2-5 . TRBV19 CASSMGNRAQETQYF TGTGCCAGTAGTATGGGGAACAGGGCCCAAGAGACCCAGTACTTC
. TRBJ2-1 . TRBV5-1 CASSLVLNEQFF TGCGCCAGCAGCTTGGTTCTCAATGAGCAGTTCTTC
TRBD1 TRBJ2-7 . TRBV28 CASSSEGGGQGWGEQYF TGTGCCAGCAGTTCGGAGGGCGGCGGACAGGGCTGGGGCGAGCAGTACTTC
. TRBJ2-1 . TRBV14 CASSQEIYNEQFF TGTGCCAGCAGCCAAGAAATTTACAATGAGCAGTTCTTC
. TRBJ2-4 few TRBV2 CASLAKNIQYF TGTGCCAGCCTGGCCAAAAACATTCAGTACTTC
. TRBJ1-4 . TRBV4-1 CASSLVMVTSEKLFF TGCGCCAGCAGCCTCGTTATGGTTACGAGTGAAAAACTGTTTTTT
TRBD1 TRBJ2-3 . TRBV7-9 CASSSQGESTDTQYF TGTGCCAGCAGCTCACAGGGGGAAAGCACAGATACGCAGTATTTT
. TRBJ1-2 . TRBV25-1 CASTDEGGGYTF TGTGCCAGCACCGACGAGGGAGGAGGCTACACCTTC
. TRBJ1-2 . TRBV28 CASSLRVPSYTF TGTGCCAGCAGTTTACGGGTCCCCTCCTACACCTTC
. TRBJ2-2 once TRBV18 CASSPPGLGPSSAGELFF TGTGCCAGCTCACCACCCGGGCTGGGCCCCTCTTCTGCCGGGGAGCTGTTTTTT
. TRBJ2-6 . TRBV18 CASSHGTVHSGANVLTF TGTGCCAGCTCCCACGGGACGGTACACTCTGGGGCCAACGTCCTGACTTTC
. TRBJ1-3 once TRBV10-3 CAIIEGLSGNTIYF TGTGCCATCATTGAGGGACTCTCTGGAAACACCATATATTTT
. TRBJ1-6 . TRBV30 CAWSPSGALHF TGTGCCTGGAGTCCCAGTGGGGCCCTCCACTTT
TRBD2 TRBJ2-1 . TRBV11-2 CASSQTSPLNEQFF TGTGCCAGCAGCCAGACTAGCCCCCTCAATGAGCAGTTCTTC
TRBD1 TRBJ1-2 . TRBV6-5 CASSYSNAPGGYGYTF TGTGCCAGCAGTTACTCGAACGCGCCAGGGGGGTATGGCTACACCTTC
TRBD1 TRBJ2-2 . TRBV29-1 CSVPGTANTGELFF TGCAGCGTCCCCGGGACAGCAAACACCGGGGAGCTGTTTTTT
TRBD1 TRBJ1-4 . TRBV5-1 CASSFRQGAGEKLFF TGCGCCAGCAGCTTTCGTCAGGGGGCGGGTGAAAAACTGTTTTTT
. TRBJ1-1 . TRBV7-9 CASSPTGPWTAFF TGTGCCAGCAGCCCAACAGGGCCTTGGACGGCTTTCTTT
. TRBJ2-1 . TRBV28 CASSLMRSEQFF TGTGCCAGCAGTTTAATGCGTAGTGAGCAGTTCTTC
. TRBJ2-1 . TRBV6-5 CASSSRGAHEQFF TGTGCCAGCAGTTCCCGGGGGGCCCATGAGCAGTTCTTC
. TRBJ1-1 . TRBV7-6 CASSSSPGDFEAFF TGTGCCAGCAGCTCTTCTCCGGGAGATTTTGAAGCTTTCTTT
. TRBJ2-7 . TRBV6-5 CASSSALKAYEQYF TGTGCCAGCAGTTCGGCGCTTAAAGCATACGAGCAGTACTTC
. TRBJ1-1 . TRBV5-1 CASRAGHTEAFF TGCGCCAGCAGGGCAGGGCACACTGAAGCTTTCTTT
. TRBJ2-5 once TRBV5-8 CASSLGGIKTQYF TGTGCCAGCAGCTTAGGAGGGATCAAGACCCAGTACTTC
. TRBJ1-6 . TRBV4-3 CASSQDLNLPLHF TGCGCCAGCAGCCAAGATCTTAACTTACCCCTCCACTTT
. TRBJ2-4 . TRBV30 CAWRGTNIQYF TGTGCCTGGAGGGGGACAAACATTCAGTACTTC
. TRBJ1-1 . TRBV5-4 CASSLNPGAMNTEAFF TGTGCCAGCAGCTTGAACCCGGGGGCGATGAACACTGAAGCTTTCTTT
. TRBJ2-2 . TRBV6-6 CASMADTTGELFF TGTGCCAGCATGGCCGATACCACCGGGGAGCTGTTTTTT
. TRBJ1-4 . TRBV5-4 CASSLGAGSNEKLFF TGTGCCAGCAGCTTGGGAGCGGGGTCTAATGAAAAACTGTTTTTT
TRBD1 TRBJ2-7 few TRBV5-4 CASSSDRVGEQYF TGTGCCAGCAGTAGCGACAGGGTGGGCGAGCAGTACTTC
TRBD2 TRBJ2-2 . TRBV13 CASSLSAVAGLNTGELFF TGTGCCAGCAGCTTAAGTGCAGTAGCGGGACTCAACACCGGGGAGCTGTTTTTT